The 29 T cell receptor beta chains presented below share a single source sample, sequenced in a study of blood T cell repertoires in COVID-19. TCRdb's copy holds only in-frame clones and misses some; the assay was immunoSEQ multiplex PCR. The sample holds roughly 200,000 clones; under 90% are singletons and the top ten take approximately 7%. Sequencing input: peripheral blood. The receptors shown here come from a man aged 35 to 55 with acute or convalescent COVID-19.

In its sample, this clone was seen a few times. This rearrangement joins TRBV12-3 or TRBV12-4 to TRBJ1-1; D is undetermined. V lost 7 bases to trimming and J lost 0 bases, with 9 bases between them. CDR3 length equals 13 residues. This CDR3 reads CASTFFLNTEAFF. In DNA form, the CDR3 reads TGTGCCAGCACCTTCTTCTTGAACACTGAAGCTTTCTTT.

This chain connects TRBV27 to TRBJ2-1, with 9 bases that match TRBD1. Germline V gene data show CDR1 as MNHEY and CDR2 as SMNVEV (reference sequence). V lost 5 bases to trimming and J lost 0 bases; unmatched junction nucleotides: 5. The CDR3 consists of 16 residues. The CDR3 protein is CASSIAGQGSYNEQFF. The CDR3 DNA follows: TGTGCCAGCAGTATCGCGGGACAGGGCTCCTACAATGAGCAGTTCTTC.

A single count supports this clone. The J gene is TRBJ1-3, the V gene TRBV11-2; D is unclear. Per germline, CDR1 SGHAT and CDR2 FQNNGV. CDR3 length: 16 amino acids. V lost 1 base and J lost 0, with 10 bases in between. The CDR3: CASSLAGFLSGNTIYF. CDR3 in DNA: TGTGCCAGCAGCTTAGCGGGGTTCCTCTCTGGAAACACCATATATTTT.

This chain links TRBV4-1 with TRBJ2-2; TRBD1 matches 7 bases. The CDR3 length is 16 residues. Germline assignment: CDR1 MGHRA and CDR2 YSYEKL. After removal of 0 bases from V and 2 bases from J, the junction contained 3 bases not matched to a gene. CDR3 nucleotides: TGCGCCAGCAGCCAAGATAGGGGGCCAAACACCGGGGAGCTGTTTTTT. This encodes CASSQDRGPNTGELFF.

The chain has TRBV5-1 and TRBJ2-6; D may be TRBD2 (5 bases). V lost 0 bases and J 0 bases, leaving 10 bases between the germline ends. Looked up from germline, CDR1 is SGHRS and CDR2 is YFSETQ. The CDR3 runs to 17 residues. CDR3 region: CASSLALGSSGANVLTF. Written as DNA, the CDR3 is TGCGCCAGCAGCTTGGCTCTGGGGAGCTCTGGGGCCAACGTCCTGACTTTC.

The V gene is TRBV11-1, the J gene TRBJ2-1; D is possibly TRBD1 (6 bases). Looked up from germline, CDR1 is SGHAT and CDR2 is FQDESV (reference sequence). The CDR3 loop spans 15 amino acids. The ends were cut back, 5 bases at V and 3 bases at J, with 14 bases in the middle. The CDR3 bases are TGTGCCAGCAGCCCCAGGGGTTGGGGCTACAATGAGCAGTTCTTC. Amino acid sequence: CASSPRGWGYNEQFF.

This clone was found once. The genes are TRBV11-2 and TRBJ2-7, with TRBD1 identical over 11 bases. This CDR3 region has 13 residues. V was pared by 6 bases and J by 7 bases, with 5 bases of the junction left unmatched. Germline lookup yields CDR1 SGHAT and CDR2 FQNNGV. CDR3 protein: CASRRTGGQEQYF. For the CDR3, the DNA is TGTGCCAGCAGGCGGACAGGGGGCCAGGAGCAGTACTTC.

The V call is TRBV29-1, the J call TRBJ1-2; no clear D gene. Trimming took off 1 base at V and 3 bases at J, with 12 bases between the two ends. Germline V CDR1 and CDR2: SQVTM, ANQGSEA. CDR3 length equals 14 residues. CDR3 amino acids: CSVEVGSVYYGYTF. The CDR3 bases are TGCAGCGTTGAAGTCGGGTCCGTGTACTATGGCTACACCTTC.

For this clone: At one end the junction does not follow the germline gene, possibly because of a read error. V usage is TRBV19 and J usage is TRBJ1-1, with D possibly being TRBD1 (6 bases). In germline, CDR1 is LNHDA, CDR2 SQIVND (reference sequence). The CDR3 covers 14 residues. The CDR3 DNA reads TGTGCCAGTAGGATAGGGACACAGAACACTGAAGCTTTCTTT. Translation: CASRIGTQNTEAFF.

The chain joins TRBV18 to TRBJ1-5; the match to TRBD1 covers 7 bases. V shed 1 base and J 0 bases; nucleotides not matched to a gene: 3. The CDR3 length is 16 residues. The V gene's germline CDR1 is KGHSH and CDR2 LQKENI. The CDR3 sequence: CASSPQAGGSNQPQHF. Here the CDR3 DNA reads TGTGCCAGCTCACCACAGGCAGGGGGTAGCAATCAGCCCCAGCATTTT.

This clone has only one observation. This sequence joins TRBV29-1 and TRBJ2-1; 7 bases are shared with TRBD2. The length of the CDR3 is 13 residues. V shed 5 bases, J shed 6 bases, and the junction held 7 bases outside the gene matches. CDR1 SQVTM and CDR2 ANQGSEA come from the germline V gene. In nucleotides, the CDR3 is TGCAGCGTTAGACTAGCAGCTTCCAATGAGCAGTTCTTC. Protein product: CSVRLAASNEQFF.

The genes are TRBV29-1 and TRBJ2-1; D not certain. The CDR3 totals 13 residues. V was cut by 3 bases and J by 3 bases, with 9 bases left in between. Germline V gene lookup returns CDR1 SQVTM and CDR2 ANQGSEA. The CDR3 DNA follows: TGCAGCGTTGAGACTTCCAACTACAATGAGCAGTTCTTC. Translating gives CSVETSNYNEQFF.

The CDR3 DNA reads TGTGCCAGCAGTTTAAGAGGACAGGGGGCGTACGAGCAGTACTTC. It is translated as CASSLRGQGAYEQYF. The V gene is TRBV28, the J gene TRBJ2-7; 11 bases line up with TRBD1. J lost 4 bases, V lost 2 bases, and 4 bases had no gene match. Germline values: CDR1 MDHEN, CDR2 SYDVKM. CDR3 length: 15 amino acids.

This chain uses TRBV4-2 with TRBJ2-5; TRBD2 is a possible D gene (6 bases). This CDR3 has 16 residues. Germline lookup yields CDR1 LGHNA and CDR2 YNFKEQ. Trimming left V 1 base short and J 1 base short, with 13 bases between. CDR3 coding DNA: TGTGCCAGCAGCCAAGTCGGGAAGACTAGCCAAGAGACCCAGTACTTC. Its translation: CASSQVGKTSQETQYF.

This sequence joins TRBV28 and TRBJ1-1; a possible D gene is TRBD1 (6 bases). The CDR3 runs to 16 residues. Looked up from germline, CDR1 is MDHEN and CDR2 is SYDVKM. Trimming pared 3 bases from V and 5 bases from J, leaving 19 bases between. CDR3 DNA: TGTGCCAGCAGTTTCTGGGGGTTAGGGGGACGGACTGAAGCTTTCTTT. It translates to CASSFWGLGGRTEAFF.

The table lists this clone with many counts. This rearrangement joins TRBV4-3 to TRBJ2-3, with D unresolved. V lost 4 bases to trimming and J lost 2 bases, with 7 bases between them. Germline V lookup: CDR1 LGHNA, CDR2 YSLEER. The CDR3 runs to 13 residues. CDR3 sequence (DNA): TGCGCCAGCAGCCTGCTACTCACAGATACGCAGTATTTT. It translates to CASSLLLTDTQYF.

The chain combines TRBV6-5 with TRBJ1-6; 9 bases line up with TRBD1. The CDR3 runs to 15 residues. The junction had 4 bases not matched to a gene; V was cut back by 2 bases and J by 8 bases. Germline assignment: CDR1 MNHEY and CDR2 SVGAGI. CDR3 sequence (DNA): TGTGCCAGCAGTTACGGGACAGGGAGGGATTCACCCCTCCACTTT. The encoded protein is CASSYGTGRDSPLHF.

V and J are TRBV15 and TRBJ2-7, with D perhaps TRBD1 (6 bases). CDR3 size: 15 residues. Trimming removed 4 bases at V and 2 bases at J, with 15 bases between. Germline CDR1 reads LNHNV; CDR2 reads YYDKDF (reference sequence). The CDR3 is CATSTRRRGTYEQYF. In DNA form, the CDR3 reads TGTGCCACCAGCACCCGACGCAGGGGTACCTACGAGCAGTACTTC.

This rearrangement joins TRBV5-4 to TRBJ1-1; a weak D match, TRBD1 (6 bases). V shed 1 base and J shed 1 base, with 8 bases lying between them. The CDR3 contains 14 residues. Germline V lookup: CDR1 SGHNT, CDR2 YYREEE (reference sequence). As DNA, the CDR3 is TGTGCCAGCAGCTTGCCACAGGGGAACACTGAAGCTTTCTTT. Translated: CASSLPQGNTEAFF.

This clone was observed once. Here the CDR3 reads CASSPTGEAFF. The CDR3 DNA reads as TGTGCCAGCTCACCGACAGGTGAAGCTTTCTTT. The chain couples TRBV18 to TRBJ1-1; D is possibly TRBD1 (6 bases). The CDR3 runs to 11 residues. Germline V gives CDR1 KGHSH, CDR2 LQKENI. V lost 3 bases and J lost 7, with 6 bases in between.

The CDR3 protein is CSAGQGLYEQYF. The CDR3 nucleotides are TGCAGCGCTGGACAGGGGCTGTACGAGCAGTACTTC. The V gene is TRBV29-1, the J gene TRBJ2-7; 9 bases align to TRBD1. The V and J ends lost 7 bases and 4 bases, in that order; junction bases with no gene match: 5. There are 12 residues in the CDR3. Germline assignment: CDR1 SQVTM and CDR2 ANQGSEA.

The chain combines TRBV7-2 with TRBJ2-7; D may be TRBD2 (5 bases). Trimming stripped 2 bases from V and 3 bases from J, with 11 bases between. In germline, CDR1 is SGHTA, CDR2 FQGNSA. The CDR3 runs 14 residues. CDR3 sequence (DNA): TGTGCCAGCAGCTTAACCACCCGGGGCTACGAGCAGTACTTC. Protein: CASSLTTRGYEQYF.

The chain employs TRBV20-1 and TRBJ1-2; weak D call: TRBD1 (5 bases). The V gene lost 3 bases and the J gene lost 3 bases, with 14 bases spanning the gap. This CDR3 region has 14 residues. CDR1 is DFQATT, CDR2 SNEGSKA, per germline (reference sequence). CDR3 nucleotide sequence: TGCAGTGCTAGTGTCCCAGGGAGGGACTATGGCTACACCTTC. Protein product: CSASVPGRDYGYTF.

The chain employs TRBV5-1 and TRBJ1-1; D is possibly TRBD1 (6 bases). Trimming cost V 2 bases and J 1 base, with 9 bases left between them. The CDR3 is 14 amino acids. The germline V gene encodes CDR1 SGHRS and CDR2 YFSETQ. The CDR3 sequence: CASSFSGANTEAFF. CDR3 in DNA: TGCGCCAGCAGCTTTTCAGGGGCGAACACTGAAGCTTTCTTT.

V usage is TRBV2 and J usage is TRBJ1-1; perhaps TRBD1 as D (6 bases). The CDR3 is 16 amino acids. Germline loops: CDR1 SNHLY, CDR2 FYNNEI. Trimming pared 4 bases from V and 2 bases from J, leaving 17 bases between. CDR3 residues: CASSGSSWTANTEAFF. DNA for the CDR3: TGTGCCAGCAGTGGGTCTTCTTGGACAGCTAACACTGAAGCTTTCTTT.

CDR3 bases: TGTGCCATCAACTCCGGGGGGGCTCGGGAAAAACTGTTTTTT. It yields the protein CAINSGGAREKLFF. The chain recombines TRBV10-3 with TRBJ1-4; possibly TRBD1 for D (6 bases). V was pared by 7 bases and J by 8 bases, with 17 bases between. The CDR3 length is 14 residues. CDR1 ENHRY and CDR2 SYGVKD come from the germline V gene.

The chain has TRBV27 and TRBJ2-1, with 10 bases matching TRBD1. CDR1 is MNHEY, CDR2 SMNVEV, per germline (reference sequence). This CDR3 region has 14 residues. Trimming took 8 bases from V and 2 from J; bases not matched to a gene: 3. The CDR3 protein is CASGDRGTYNEQFF. The CDR3 DNA follows: TGTGCCAGCGGGGACAGGGGAACCTACAATGAGCAGTTCTTC.

This clone was seen once. The chain recombines TRBV19 with TRBJ2-3; 7 positions agree with TRBD1. The CDR3 contains 16 residues. Germline CDR1 and CDR2: LNHDA and SQIVND (reference sequence). Losses at the gene ends were 2 bases for V and 1 base for J; bases not matched to a gene: 6. DNA for the CDR3: TGTGCCAGTAGTATACCCCGCGGACAGGGCACAGATACGCAGTATTTT. Translation gives CASSIPRGQGTDTQYF.

The CDR3 spells CASTRTGNNNQPQHF. The CDR3, as DNA: TGTGCCAGCACCCGGACAGGGAATAACAATCAGCCCCAGCATTTT. The chain is built from TRBV6-5 and TRBJ1-5; 8 nucleotides align to TRBD1. CDR3 length: 15 amino acids. V dropped 7 bases and J dropped 3; count of bases not matched to a gene: 8. The V gene's germline CDR1 is MNHEY and CDR2 SVGAGI.